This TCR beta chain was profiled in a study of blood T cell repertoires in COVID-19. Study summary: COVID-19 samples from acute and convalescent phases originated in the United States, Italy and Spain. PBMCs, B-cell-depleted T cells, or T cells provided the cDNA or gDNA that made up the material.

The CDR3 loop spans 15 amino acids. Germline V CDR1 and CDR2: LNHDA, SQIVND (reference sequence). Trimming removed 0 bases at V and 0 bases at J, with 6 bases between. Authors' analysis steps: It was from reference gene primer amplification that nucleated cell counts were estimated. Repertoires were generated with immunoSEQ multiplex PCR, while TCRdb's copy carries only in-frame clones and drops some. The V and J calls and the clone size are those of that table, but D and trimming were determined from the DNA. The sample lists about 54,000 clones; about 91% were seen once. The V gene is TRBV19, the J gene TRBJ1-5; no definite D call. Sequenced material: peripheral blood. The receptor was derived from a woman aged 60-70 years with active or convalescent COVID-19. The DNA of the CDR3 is TGTGCCAGTAGTATAGACGGTTTTAGCAATCAGCCCCAGCATTTT. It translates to CASSIDGFSNQPQHF.